Listed here are 25 T cell receptor beta chains from one sample, sequenced in a study of PD-1 blockade in mismatch repair-deficient tumors. TCRdb's table, derived via immunoSEQ multiplex PCR, lists solely in-frame clones and lacks some. The sample lists about 100,000 clones, approximately 80% occurring once. The sample was peripheral blood, taken about eight months after starting pembrolizumab. Every receptor here comes from an adult with mismatch repair-deficient cancer.

Only one count was recorded for this clone. The chain links TRBV6-5 to TRBJ1-4; D not certain. From germline, CDR1 is MNHEY and CDR2 SVGAGI. Trimming took 6 bases from V and 3 from J, leaving 11 bases between them. This CDR3 has 14 amino acids. The CDR3 loop is CASSWAGPNEKLFF. The CDR3, as DNA: TGTGCCAGCAGCTGGGCAGGACCTAATGAAAAACTGTTTTTT.

V is TRBV30 and J is TRBJ2-2; maybe TRBD2 (6 bases). Germline V gives CDR1 GTSNPN, CDR2 SVGIG (reference sequence). Trimming left V 0 bases short and J 5 bases short, with 13 bases between. This CDR3 is built from 15 residues. As DNA, the CDR3 is TGTGCCTGGAGTGTACCCGGGAGAGGTACCGGGGAGCTGTTTTTT. The encoded protein is CAWSVPGRGTGELFF.

The V gene is TRBV28, the J gene TRBJ1-5; no reliable D call. V shed 6 bases and J shed 0 bases, with 12 bases lying between them. There are 15 residues in the CDR3. Per germline, CDR1 MDHEN and CDR2 SYDVKM. The chain's CDR3 is CASSQRSNSNQPQHF. DNA for the CDR3: TGTGCCAGCAGCCAAAGGAGTAATAGCAATCAGCCCCAGCATTTT.

The chain joins TRBV29-1 to TRBJ2-3; no firm D call. Germline-derived CDR1 and CDR2 are SQVTM and ANQGSEA. Trimming left V 8 bases short and J 5 bases short, with 17 bases between. The CDR3 is 13 amino acids. CDR3 sequence: CSLTRGGEDTQYF. The CDR3 coding sequence is TGCAGCTTAACAAGAGGCGGAGAAGATACGCAGTATTTT.

This rearrangement joins TRBV30 to TRBJ2-7; 10 nucleotides line up with TRBD2. Germline CDR1 GTSNPN, CDR2 SVGIG (reference sequence). V was clipped by 0 bases and J by 4 bases; unmatched bases: 12. The CDR3 is 17 amino acids. The chain's CDR3 is CAWSVFGLAGVVYEQYF. The CDR3 DNA sequence: TGTGCCTGGAGTGTTTTTGGGCTAGCGGGAGTAGTGTACGAGCAGTACTTC.

The chain is built from TRBV5-4 and TRBJ1-1; TRBD1 might be the D (5 bases). The CDR3 consists of 15 residues. The V gene's germline CDR1 is SGHNT and CDR2 YYREEE (reference sequence). V dropped 4 bases and J dropped 4 bases, with 17 bases sitting between them. CDR3 loop: CASSVGGVGGTEAFF. The CDR3, as DNA: TGTGCCAGCAGCGTTGGGGGGGTTGGGGGCACTGAAGCTTTCTTT.

This clone was seen just once. The chain links TRBV5-1 to TRBJ1-1, with D uncertain. The germline V gene encodes CDR1 SGHRS and CDR2 YFSETQ. The CDR3 length is 15 residues. Trimming took off 0 bases at V and 0 bases at J, with 9 bases between the two ends. CDR3 coding DNA: TGCGCCAGCAGCTTGGTCGGGGTGATGAACACTGAAGCTTTCTTT. Translating gives CASSLVGVMNTEAFF. The full variable domain, its missing parts supplied by reference TRBV5-1 and TRBJ1-1, is KAGVTQTPRYLIKTRGQQVTLSCSPISGHRSVSWYQQTPGQGLQFLFEYFSETQRNKGNFPGRFSGRQFSNSRSEMNVSTLELGDSALYLCASSLVGVMNTEAFFGQGTRLTVV.

The chain has TRBV19 and TRBJ2-3; 9 positions match TRBD1. Germline lookup yields CDR1 LNHDA and CDR2 SQIVND (reference sequence). The CDR3 is 15 residues long. The V gene end was trimmed by 7 bases and the J gene end by 4 bases; junction bases not matched to a gene: 9. The DNA of the CDR3 is TGTGCCAGTACCCTCGGACAGGGGTACGCAGATACGCAGTATTTT. Translation: CASTLGQGYADTQYF.

The V call is TRBV29-1, the J call TRBJ1-1, with TRBD1 identical over 7 bases. This CDR3 has 10 residues. V shed 6 bases and J 7 bases; nucleotides not matched to a gene: 2. Germline lookup yields CDR1 SQVTM and CDR2 ANQGSEA. CDR3 sequence reads: CSVGTVEAFF. The CDR3 coding sequence is TGCAGCGTCGGGACAGTTGAAGCTTTCTTT.

About this clone: Other DNA variants within this sample encode the same CDR3. This rearrangement joins TRBV9 to TRBJ2-3; D call uncertain. Germline values: CDR1 SGDLS, CDR2 YYNGEE. The CDR3 length is 13 residues. The V end was cut by 2 bases, the J end by 1 base, with 5 bases between. The CDR3 sequence: CASSVAGTDTQYF. CDR3 coding DNA: TGTGCCAGCAGCGTCGCCGGCACAGATACGCAGTATTTT.

V usage is TRBV18 and J usage is TRBJ1-5; TRBD1 might be the D (6 bases). The V end was cut by 5 bases, the J end by 3 bases, with 20 bases between. Germline V gives CDR1 KGHSH, CDR2 LQKENI. The CDR3 contains 17 residues. The CDR3 sequence: CASSDGPPGGYNQPQHF. The DNA for the CDR3 is TGTGCCAGCTCAGATGGGCCGCCTGGGGGCTACAATCAGCCCCAGCATTTT.

The rearrangement links TRBV5-1 to TRBJ2-1; tentative D call: TRBD1 (5 bases). V was cut by 0 bases and J by 8 bases, with 24 bases left in between. Germline V gene sequence: CDR1 SGHRS, CDR2 YFSETQ. CDR3 length: 18 amino acids. CDR3 sequence reads: CASSLGAQGRGFFDEQFF. Here the CDR3 DNA reads TGCGCCAGCAGCTTGGGGGCGCAGGGAAGGGGCTTTTTCGATGAGCAGTTCTTC.

The chain uses TRBV10-3 and TRBJ2-7, with TRBD1 identical over 7 bases. The CDR3 has 16 residues. V dropped 0 bases and J dropped 0; count of bases not matched to a gene: 5. CDR1 and CDR2 (germline): ENHRY, SYGVKD. CDR3 DNA sequence: TGTGCCATCAGTGAGTCGAATAGGGGGCTCTCCTACGAGCAGTACTTC. Residues: CAISESNRGLSYEQYF.

The chain is built from TRBV11-2 and TRBJ2-7, with 12 bases identical to TRBD2. The V gene's germline CDR1 is SGHAT and CDR2 FQNNGV. The V gene end was trimmed by 3 bases and the J gene end by 6 bases; junction bases not matched to a gene: 6. The length of the CDR3 is 15 residues. This chain's CDR3 is CASSFDLAGGREQYF. Written as DNA, the CDR3 is TGTGCCAGCAGCTTTGACCTAGCGGGAGGGCGCGAGCAGTACTTC.

The genes are TRBV2 and TRBJ1-1; 7 bases fit TRBD1. Germline V lookup: CDR1 SNHLY, CDR2 FYNNEI. V dropped 6 bases and J dropped 8; count of bases not matched to a gene: 6. There are 12 residues in the CDR3. Here the CDR3 DNA reads TGTGCCAGCAGGGAACAGGGGTTCGAAGCTTTCTTT. As protein: CASREQGFEAFF.

On this clone: One junction end disagrees with the germline gene, perhaps due to a read error. The V gene is TRBV27, the J gene TRBJ2-7, with TRBD2 matching over 13 bases. CDR1 is MNHEY, CDR2 SMNVEV, per germline (reference sequence). The CDR3 has 13 residues. The CDR3 reads CASSLWTSGSCGF. CDR3 bases: TGTGCCAGCAGTTTGTGGACTAGCGGGAGTTGTGGATTC.

The chain carries TRBV25-1 and TRBJ2-7, with 8 bases lining up with TRBD2. Germline CDR1 MGHDK, CDR2 SYGVNS. The CDR3 is 16 residues long. Unmatched junction bases numbered 14, after V lost 5 bases and J lost 5 bases. CDR3 loop: CASSPTSGQLPHEQYF. CDR3 DNA sequence: TGTGCCAGCAGTCCAACTAGCGGCCAACTTCCCCACGAGCAGTACTTC.

The sample holds a few counts of this clone. V and J are TRBV5-6 and TRBJ2-1; perhaps TRBD2 as D (5 bases). Germline assignment: CDR1 SGHDT and CDR2 YYEEEE. V was cut by 4 bases and J by 1 base, with 12 bases left in between. The CDR3 loop spans 15 amino acids. The CDR3 reads CASSRPGSSYNEQFF. DNA of the CDR3: TGTGCCAGCAGCCGACCGGGGAGTTCCTACAATGAGCAGTTCTTC.

This rearrangement joins TRBV2 to TRBJ2-1, with 10 bases identical to TRBD2. Germline-derived CDR1 and CDR2 are SNHLY and FYNNEI. Losses at the gene ends were 8 bases for V and 5 bases for J; bases not matched to a gene: 12. The CDR3 length is 16 residues. DNA of the CDR3: TGTGCCAGCGGGGCTAGCGGGAGTATCGAGGACAATGAGCAGTTCTTC. It encodes CASGASGSIEDNEQFF.

This chain links TRBV5-6 with TRBJ2-3; D could derive from TRBD1 or TRBD2 (6 bases each). Germline assignment: CDR1 SGHDT and CDR2 YYEEEE. The length of the CDR3 is 15 residues. Trimming took 3 bases from V and 1 from J, leaving 12 bases between them. In DNA form, the CDR3 reads TGTGCCAGCAGCTCCTACAGGGAGGGCACAGATACGCAGTATTTT. It is translated as CASSSYREGTDTQYF.

This chain joins TRBV7-2 and TRBJ1-1; a possible D gene is TRBD1 (5 bases). The CDR3 spans 14 residues. Germline CDR1 reads SGHTA; CDR2 reads FQGNSA. V lost 6 bases and J lost 5, with 16 bases in between. The CDR3 sequence is CASSTVRGETEAFF. The CDR3 nucleotides read TGTGCCAGCAGTACTGTGAGGGGAGAGACTGAAGCTTTCTTT.

This clone was observed a few times. V usage is TRBV5-4 and J usage is TRBJ2-1, with a tentative D call TRBD1 (6 bases). Looked up from germline, CDR1 is SGHNT and CDR2 is YYREEE (reference sequence). This CDR3 contains 14 residues. The V gene lost 0 bases and the J gene lost 6 bases, with 10 bases spanning the gap. This CDR3 is CASSLGQAGNEQFF. DNA of the CDR3: TGTGCCAGCAGCTTGGGACAGGCCGGCAATGAGCAGTTCTTC.

The chain is built from TRBV6-5 and TRBJ2-3; the D gene is possibly TRBD1 (5 bases). This CDR3 region has 13 residues. Trimming left V 4 bases short and J 2 bases short, with 7 bases between. CDR1 MNHEY and CDR2 SVGAGI come from the germline V gene. The CDR3 loop is CASSSQATDTQYF. As DNA, the CDR3 is TGTGCCAGCAGTTCACAGGCCACAGATACGCAGTATTTT.

The chain employs TRBV6-1 and TRBJ1-1; maybe TRBD1 (5 bases). Germline assignment: CDR1 MNHNS and CDR2 SASEGT. This CDR3 has 15 residues. Trimming shortened V by 1 base and J by 1 base, and 10 bases separated the two germline ends. Here the CDR3 reads CASSEDGGANTEAFF. The CDR3, as DNA: TGTGCCAGCAGTGAAGACGGAGGGGCGAACACTGAAGCTTTCTTT.

This chain joins TRBV2 and TRBJ2-7; a weak D match, TRBD1 (5 bases). CDR3 length: 15 amino acids. The V and J ends lost 3 bases and 3 bases respectively, with 15 bases between them. The germline V gene encodes CDR1 SNHLY and CDR2 FYNNEI. The CDR3 sequence is CASSEGQSPLYEQYF. Here the CDR3 DNA reads TGTGCCAGCAGTGAGGGGCAGAGTCCCCTCTACGAGCAGTACTTC.